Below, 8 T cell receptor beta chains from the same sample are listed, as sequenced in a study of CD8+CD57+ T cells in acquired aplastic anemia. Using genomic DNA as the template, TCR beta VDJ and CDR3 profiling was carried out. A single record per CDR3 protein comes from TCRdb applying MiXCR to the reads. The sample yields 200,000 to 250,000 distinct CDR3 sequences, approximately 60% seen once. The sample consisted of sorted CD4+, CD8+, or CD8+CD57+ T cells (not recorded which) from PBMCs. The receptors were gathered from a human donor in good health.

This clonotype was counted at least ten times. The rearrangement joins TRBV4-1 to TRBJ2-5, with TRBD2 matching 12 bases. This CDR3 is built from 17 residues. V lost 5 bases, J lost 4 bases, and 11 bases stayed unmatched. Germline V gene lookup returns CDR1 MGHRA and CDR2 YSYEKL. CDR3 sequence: CASSVTSGSTLGETQYF. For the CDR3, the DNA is TGCGCCAGCAGCGTGACTAGCGGGAGTACTTTGGGAGAGACCCAGTACTTC.

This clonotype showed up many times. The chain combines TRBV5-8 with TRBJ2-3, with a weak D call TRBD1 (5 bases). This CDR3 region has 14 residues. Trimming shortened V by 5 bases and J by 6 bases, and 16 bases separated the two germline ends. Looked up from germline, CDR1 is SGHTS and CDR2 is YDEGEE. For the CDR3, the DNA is TGTGCCAGCAGAAGACATGGCGACAGTGATACGCAGTATTTT. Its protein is CASRRHGDSDTQYF.

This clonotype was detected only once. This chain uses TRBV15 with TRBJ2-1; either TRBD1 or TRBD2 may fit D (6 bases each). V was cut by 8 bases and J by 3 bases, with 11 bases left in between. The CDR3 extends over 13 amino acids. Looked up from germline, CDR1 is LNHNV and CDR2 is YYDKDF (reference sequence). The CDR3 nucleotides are TGTGCCACCGGGGGGCCCTTCTACAATGAGCAGTTCTTC. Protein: CATGGPFYNEQFF.

The CDR3 DNA is TGTGCCAGCAGCTGGAGAGCTTCACTAGCGGGGGGTACCACAGATACGCAGTATTTT. This encodes CASSWRASLAGGTTDTQYF. The chain couples TRBV7-9 to TRBJ2-3, with 12 bases lining up with TRBD2. In germline, CDR1 is SEHNR, CDR2 FQNEAQ (reference sequence). The junction had 13 bases not matched to a gene; V was cut back by 4 bases and J by 2 bases. The CDR3 consists of 19 residues. The entire variable domain, with the rest obtained from reference TRBV7-9 and TRBJ2-3, is as follows: DTGVSQNPRHKITKRGQNVTFRCDPISEHNRLYWYRQTLGQGPEFLTYFQNEAQLEKSRLLSDRFSAERPKGSFSTLEIQRTEQGDSAMYLCASSWRASLAGGTTDTQYFGPGTRLTVL.

This chain's CDR3 is CSARDMTSRTGAYNEQFF. The CDR3 coding sequence is TGCAGTGCTAGAGATATGACTTCAAGGACAGGAGCCTACAATGAGCAGTTCTTC. V usage is TRBV20-1 and J usage is TRBJ2-1, with 7 positions matching TRBD1. CDR1 DFQATT and CDR2 SNEGSKA come from the germline V gene (reference sequence). The junction had 13 bases not matched to a gene; V was cut back by 0 bases and J by 2 bases. The CDR3 covers 18 residues.

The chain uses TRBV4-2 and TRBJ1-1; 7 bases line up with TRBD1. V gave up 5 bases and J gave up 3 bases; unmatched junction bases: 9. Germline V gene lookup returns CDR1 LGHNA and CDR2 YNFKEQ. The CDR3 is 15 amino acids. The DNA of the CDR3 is TGTGCCAGCAGCTTATTCCGCGACAGGGACACTGAAGCTTTCTTT. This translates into CASSLFRDRDTEAFF.

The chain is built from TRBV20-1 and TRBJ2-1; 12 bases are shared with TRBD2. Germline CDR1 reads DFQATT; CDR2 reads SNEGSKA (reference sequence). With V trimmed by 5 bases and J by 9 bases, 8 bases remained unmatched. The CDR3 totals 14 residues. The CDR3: CSAASGTSGLEQFF. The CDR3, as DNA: TGCAGTGCTGCCTCCGGGACTAGCGGGCTTGAGCAGTTCTTC.

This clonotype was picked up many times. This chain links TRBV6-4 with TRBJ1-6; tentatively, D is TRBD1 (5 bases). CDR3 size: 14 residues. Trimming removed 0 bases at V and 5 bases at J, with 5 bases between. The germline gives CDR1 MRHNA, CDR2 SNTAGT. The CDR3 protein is CASSDSTDNSPLHF. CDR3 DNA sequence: TGTGCCAGCAGTGACTCGACAGATAATTCACCCCTCCACTTT.